The following is a TCR beta chain sequence with its context. Its antigen remains unidentified. No base quality information exists; no much larger clone differs at one position. TCRbeta CDR3 regions were amplified from genomic DNA using the immunoSEQ Assay, a bias-controlled multiplex PCR. In the authors' own workflow: The number of nucleated cells in each sample was estimated from the amplification of reference gene primers within the assay. To quantify the absolute abundance of each unique TCRbeta CDR3 rearrangement, sequence reads were collapsed and filtered. For each sample, productive Simpson clonality was calculated as the square root of Simpson's diversity index over productive rearrangements. Drawn from immuneACCESS, this table holds only the in-frame rearrangements with V and J called that TCRdb kept. Clones are partly lost; checked studies trace under half to an unresolved V gene and leave the rest unexplained. That table is the source of V, J and clone size, and D and trimming were worked out from the DNA. The sample table lists approximately 67,000 clones, over 80% of them with a count of one. The top ten constitute more than 7.5% of the sample.

Each collaborating institution followed its own protocols to collect whole blood in K2EDTA tubes. For TCRbeta analysis, collaborators shipped samples as frozen whole blood, isolated PBMCs, or DNA extracted from either of those sample types. The sample is drawn from a study of blood T cell repertoires in COVID-19 (dated by TCRdb to the early 2020s). Study-level background: Samples from collaborators originated in the United States, Italy and Spain and spanned both the acute and convalescent phases of COVID-19. The repertoires were released in a freely available public database intended as a resource for research on the immune response to SARS-CoV-2. Where available, HLA class I and class II types were taken from metadata supplied by the sample provider and were not determined by assay-based typing. Samples came from the ongoing ImmuneRACE study (first 160 participants) plus 1,254 subjects from 6 global collaborators. The prospective study material was composed of cDNA or gDNA derived from T cells, B-cell-depleted T cells, or PBMCs. The sample metadata nearly always contained a de-identified subject ID, COVID-19 status, age in years and sex. Subjects who had been exposed to COVID-19, were actively infected with it, or had recovered from it provided the deeply sampled blood TCRbeta repertoires that made up the dataset.

Study-wide conclusions, independent of this receptor: Clinical and demographic metadata were provided uncurated, with the amount varying by source and participant.

The CDR3 spans 17 residues, from the cysteine through the phenylalanine. The sequence is cut down to CDR3 DNA, 51 bases in frame from base 1. CDR1 and CDR2 (LGHNA, YNFKEQ) derive from the germline V gene. V is trimmed back by 4 bases and J by 6 bases, and the junction contains 11 bases that no gene match accounts for. The V gene is TRBV4-2 and the J gene is TRBJ2-2; a stretch of 10 junction bases matches TRBD1. The sequenced sample was peripheral blood. The clonotype comes from a man in his fifties or sixties with active COVID-19. The CDR3 region: CASSPDAGQGFAGELFF. The nucleotides read TGTGCCAGCAGCCCTGATGCGGGACAGGGGTTTGCCGGGGAGCTGTTTTTT.